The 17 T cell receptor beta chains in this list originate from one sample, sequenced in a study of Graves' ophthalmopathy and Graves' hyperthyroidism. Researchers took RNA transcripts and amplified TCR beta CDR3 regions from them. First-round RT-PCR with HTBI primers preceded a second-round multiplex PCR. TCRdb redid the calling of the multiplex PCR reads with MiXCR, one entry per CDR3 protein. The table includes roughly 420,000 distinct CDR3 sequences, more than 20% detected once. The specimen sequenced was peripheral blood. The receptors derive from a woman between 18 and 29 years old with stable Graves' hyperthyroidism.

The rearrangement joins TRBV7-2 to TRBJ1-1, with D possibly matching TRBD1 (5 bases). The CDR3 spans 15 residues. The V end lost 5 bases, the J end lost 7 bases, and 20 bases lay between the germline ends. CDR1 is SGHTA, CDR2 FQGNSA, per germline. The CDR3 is CASSQYPGGSGEAFF. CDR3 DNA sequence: TGTGCCAGCAGCCAATATCCCGGGGGATCCGGTGAAGCTTTCTTT.

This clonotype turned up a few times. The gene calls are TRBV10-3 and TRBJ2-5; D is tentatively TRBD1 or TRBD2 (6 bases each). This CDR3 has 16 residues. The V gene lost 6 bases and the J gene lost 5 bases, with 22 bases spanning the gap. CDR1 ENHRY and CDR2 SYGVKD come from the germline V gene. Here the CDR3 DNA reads TGTGCCATCAGCTCAGCGTCCGGAGGGGGTCGGGAGACCCAGTACTTC. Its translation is CAISSASGGGRETQYF.

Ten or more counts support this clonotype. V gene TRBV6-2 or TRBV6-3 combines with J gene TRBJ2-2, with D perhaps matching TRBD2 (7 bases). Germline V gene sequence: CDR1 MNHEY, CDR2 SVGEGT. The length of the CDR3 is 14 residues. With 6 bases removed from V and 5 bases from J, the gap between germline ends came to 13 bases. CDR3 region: CASRLRGLTGELFF. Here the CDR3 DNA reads TGTGCCAGCAGGCTCAGGGGACTAACCGGGGAGCTGTTTTTT.

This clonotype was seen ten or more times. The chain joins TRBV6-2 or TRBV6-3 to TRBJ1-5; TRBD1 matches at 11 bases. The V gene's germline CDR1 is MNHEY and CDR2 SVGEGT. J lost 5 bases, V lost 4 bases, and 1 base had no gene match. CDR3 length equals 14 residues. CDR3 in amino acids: CASSSDRGHQPQHF. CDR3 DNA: TGTGCCAGCAGTTCGGACAGGGGGCATCAGCCCCAGCATTTT.

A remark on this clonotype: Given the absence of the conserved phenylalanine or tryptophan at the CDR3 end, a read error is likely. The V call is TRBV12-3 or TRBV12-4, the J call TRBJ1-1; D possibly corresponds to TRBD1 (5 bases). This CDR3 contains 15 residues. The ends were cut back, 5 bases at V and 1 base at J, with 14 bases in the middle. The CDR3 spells CASSGGRGKNTEAFY. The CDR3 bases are TGTGCCAGCAGTGGGGGTCGGGGAAAGAACACTGAAGCTTTCTAT.

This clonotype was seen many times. The chain's CDR3 is CASSTYRNTEAFF. The CDR3 coding sequence is TGTGCCAGCAGTACTTACAGGAACACTGAAGCTTTCTTT. The gene calls are TRBV6-5 and TRBJ1-1; no clear D. The CDR3 has 13 residues. CDR1 MNHEY and CDR2 SVGAGI come from the germline V gene. Trimming removed 5 bases at V and 1 base at J, with 8 bases between.

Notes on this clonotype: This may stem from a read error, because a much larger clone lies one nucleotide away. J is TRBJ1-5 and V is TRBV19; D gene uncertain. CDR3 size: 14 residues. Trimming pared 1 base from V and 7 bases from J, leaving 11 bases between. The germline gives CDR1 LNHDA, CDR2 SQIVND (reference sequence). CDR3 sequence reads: CASSIGAVEQPQHF. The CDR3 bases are TGTGCCAGTAGTATAGGGGCAGTGGAACAGCCCCAGCATTTT.

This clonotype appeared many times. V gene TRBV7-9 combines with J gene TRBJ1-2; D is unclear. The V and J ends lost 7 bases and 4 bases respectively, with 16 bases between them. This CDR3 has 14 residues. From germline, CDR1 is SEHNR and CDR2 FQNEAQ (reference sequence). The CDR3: CASTTVRDGYGYTF. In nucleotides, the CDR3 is TGTGCCAGCACCACGGTTAGGGATGGCTATGGCTACACCTTC.

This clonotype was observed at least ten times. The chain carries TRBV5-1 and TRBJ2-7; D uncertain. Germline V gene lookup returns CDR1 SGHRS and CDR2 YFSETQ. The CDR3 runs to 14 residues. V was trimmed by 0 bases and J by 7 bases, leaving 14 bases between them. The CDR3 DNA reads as TGCGCCAGCAGCTTGGCTGAACAAGTTCGGGAGCAGTACTTC. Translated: CASSLAEQVREQYF.

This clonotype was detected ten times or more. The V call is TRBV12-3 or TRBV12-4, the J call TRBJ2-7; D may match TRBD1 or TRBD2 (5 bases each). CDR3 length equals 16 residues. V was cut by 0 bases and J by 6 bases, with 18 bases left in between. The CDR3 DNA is TGTGCCAGCAGTTTAGCGCCCGGGGCACGGGGTTTCGAGCAGTACTTC. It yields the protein CASSLAPGARGFEQYF.

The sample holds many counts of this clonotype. The CDR3 reads CASSSQGYTYEQYF. The CDR3 region has the DNA TGTGCCAGCAGTTCCCAGGGCTACACCTACGAGCAGTACTTC. The chain joins TRBV12-3 or TRBV12-4 to TRBJ2-7; tentative D call: TRBD1 (5 bases). V was trimmed by 4 bases and J by 2 bases, leaving 12 bases between them. The CDR3 length is 14 residues.

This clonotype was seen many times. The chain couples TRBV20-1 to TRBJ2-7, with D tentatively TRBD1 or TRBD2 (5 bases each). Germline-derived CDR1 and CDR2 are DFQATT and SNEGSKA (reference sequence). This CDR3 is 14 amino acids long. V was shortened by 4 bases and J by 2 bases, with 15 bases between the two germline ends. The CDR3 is CSAMAGTLAYEQYF. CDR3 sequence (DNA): TGCAGTGCTATGGCAGGGACCCTTGCCTACGAGCAGTACTTC.

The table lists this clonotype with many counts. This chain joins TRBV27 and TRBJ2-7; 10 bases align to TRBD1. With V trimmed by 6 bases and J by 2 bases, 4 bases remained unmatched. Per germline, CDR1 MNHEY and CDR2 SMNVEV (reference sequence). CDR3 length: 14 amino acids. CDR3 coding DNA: TGTGCCAGCAGCAGGACAGGGGGGACCTACGAGCAGTACTTC. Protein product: CASSRTGGTYEQYF.

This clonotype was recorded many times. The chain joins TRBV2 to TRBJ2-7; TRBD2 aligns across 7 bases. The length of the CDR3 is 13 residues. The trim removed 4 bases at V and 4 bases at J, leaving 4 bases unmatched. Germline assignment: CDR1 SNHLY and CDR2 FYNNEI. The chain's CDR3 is CASSGLAPYEQYF. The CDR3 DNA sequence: TGTGCCAGCAGTGGACTAGCCCCATACGAGCAGTACTTC. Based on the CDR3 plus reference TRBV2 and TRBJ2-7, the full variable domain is EPEVTQTPSHQVTQMGQEVILRCVPISNHLYFYWYRQILGQKVEFLVSFYNNEISEKSEIFDDQFSVERPDGSNFTLKIRSTKLEDSAMYFCASSGLAPYEQYFGPGTRLTVT.

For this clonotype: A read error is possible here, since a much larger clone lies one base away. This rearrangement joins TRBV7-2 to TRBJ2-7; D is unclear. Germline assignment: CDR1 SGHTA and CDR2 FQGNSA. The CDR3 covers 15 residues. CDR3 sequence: CASSSTQRNVGEQCF. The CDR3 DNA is TGTGCCAGCAGCTCAACTCAGAGAAATGTGGGCGAGCAGTGCTTC. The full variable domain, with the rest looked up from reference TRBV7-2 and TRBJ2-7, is GAGVSQSPSNKVTEKGKDVELRCDPISGHTALYWYRQSLGQGLEFLIYFQGNSAPDKSGLPSDRFSAERTGGSVSTLTIQRTQQEDSAVYLCASSSTQRNVGEQCFGPGTRLTVT.

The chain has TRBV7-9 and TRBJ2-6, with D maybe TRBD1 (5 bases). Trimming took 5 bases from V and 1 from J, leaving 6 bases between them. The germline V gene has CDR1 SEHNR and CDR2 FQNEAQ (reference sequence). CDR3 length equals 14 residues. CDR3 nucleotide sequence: TGTGCCAGCAGCCCAGGGTCTGGGGCCAACGTCCTGACTTTC. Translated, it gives CASSPGSGANVLTF.

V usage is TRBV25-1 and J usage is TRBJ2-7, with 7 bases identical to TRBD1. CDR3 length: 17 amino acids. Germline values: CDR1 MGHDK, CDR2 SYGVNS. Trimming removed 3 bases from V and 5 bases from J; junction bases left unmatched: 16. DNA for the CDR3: TGTGCCAGCAGTGAGGTGCACCGCTCGACAGGGATTCACGAGCAGTACTTC. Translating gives CASSEVHRSTGIHEQYF.